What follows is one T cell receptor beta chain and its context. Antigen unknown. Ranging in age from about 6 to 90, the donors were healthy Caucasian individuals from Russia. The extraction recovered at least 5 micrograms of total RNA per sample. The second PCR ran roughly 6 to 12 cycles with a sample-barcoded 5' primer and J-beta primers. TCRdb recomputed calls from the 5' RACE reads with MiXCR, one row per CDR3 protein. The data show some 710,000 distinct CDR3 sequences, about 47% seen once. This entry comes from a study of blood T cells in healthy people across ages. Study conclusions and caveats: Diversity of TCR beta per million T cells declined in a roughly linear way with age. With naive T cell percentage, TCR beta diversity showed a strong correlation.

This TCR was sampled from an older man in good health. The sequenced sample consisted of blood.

The CDR3 DNA reads TGTGCCTGGACGGGGCCTACCTTAGATACGCAGTATTTT. This gives the protein CAWTGPTLDTQYF. The chain carries TRBV30 and TRBJ2-3, with D perhaps assigned TRBD1 or TRBD2 (5 bases each). This CDR3 region has 13 residues. Trimming took off 4 bases at V and 5 bases at J, with 13 bases between the two ends. CDR1 GTSNPN and CDR2 SVGIG come from the germline V gene (reference sequence).